The rows below give T cell receptor beta chains drawn from one sample of a study of cytomegalovirus exposure and HLA in healthy donors. The repertoire was sequenced with immunoSEQ multiplex PCR; TCRdb's copy has only in-frame clones and lacks some. The sample lists around 150,000 clones, roughly 80% occurring once. Input material: PBMCs. The receptors here all came from a man aged 25-40 years in good health and CMV-seropositive. Each CDR3 is given with its conserved first and last residue. Each record gives: D gene, clone size, V gene, J gene, CDR3 DNA, CDR3 protein. D genes are given only for firm matches. Not every row has a clone size; where given, it reads once, few, many or a size class.

NA	NA	TRBV10-3	TRBJ1-2	TGTGCCGCCACCGACCCCGCCGAGGGCGCCTACTATGGCTACACCTTC	CAATDPAEGAYYGYTF
NA	few	TRBV5-1	TRBJ2-3	TGCGCCAGCAGTAAAACAGGCTCCACAGATACGCAGTATTTT	CASSKTGSTDTQYF
NA	NA	TRBV5-1	TRBJ1-1	TGCGCCAGCAACGACCCAGGTGCGTATGAAGCTTTCTTT	CASNDPGAYEAFF
NA	NA	TRBV27	TRBJ2-7	TGTGCCAGCAAGGGGGACCGGGCCGCCTACGAGCAGTACTTC	CASKGDRAAYEQYF
TRBD1	NA	TRBV5-1	TRBJ2-7	TGCGCCAGCAGCCCGGACAGGGACGGGTACGAGCAGTACTTC	CASSPDRDGYEQYF
NA	NA	TRBV6-5	TRBJ2-1	TGTGCCAGCAGTTCAACGACAGGACATGAGCAGTTCTTC	CASSSTTGHEQFF
TRBD1	NA	TRBV10-1	TRBJ2-5	TGCGCCAGCAGTGAGGGACAGGGGGGACAAGAGACCCAGTACTTC	CASSEGQGGQETQYF
NA	NA	TRBV7-8	TRBJ2-2	TGTGCCAGCAGCCTCAGTCCTACCGGGGAGCTGTTTTTT	CASSLSPTGELFF
NA	NA	TRBV7-2	TRBJ1-2	TGTGCCAGCAGCTTATTGGGGCTCTATGGCTACACCTTC	CASSLLGLYGYTF
TRBD2	NA	TRBV2	TRBJ2-7	TGTGCCAGCAGACCCCAACTAGCGGGGACTTCCTACGAGCAGTACTTC	CASRPQLAGTSYEQYF
TRBD2	NA	TRBV9	TRBJ2-3	TGTGCCAGCAGCGTAGAGTCGCTAGCGGGGGATACGCAGTATTTT	CASSVESLAGDTQYF
NA	NA	TRBV6-1	TRBJ2-7	TGTGCCAGCAGTGTGGAGTTGACTGTTAGCTCCTACGAGCAGTACTTC	CASSVELTVSSYEQYF
TRBD2	NA	TRBV27	TRBJ2-3	TGTGCCAGCACTCTAGCGGGGGCAGGTGCGGATACGCAGTATTTT	CASTLAGAGADTQYF
NA	NA	TRBV10-1	TRBJ2-3	TGCGCCAGCAGTGCAACTAGCATGGCAGATACGCAGTATTTT	CASSATSMADTQYF
NA	NA	TRBV7-8	TRBJ2-1	TGTGCCAGCAGCTTAACTAGCTATCCGATGGACGAGCAGTTCTTC	CASSLTSYPMDEQFF
TRBD2	once	TRBV6-5	TRBJ2-1	TGTGCCAGCAGTTACCCTAGGAGCGGGGGGGTCAATGAGCAGTTCTTC	CASSYPRSGGVNEQFF
TRBD1	few	TRBV7-9	TRBJ2-1	TGTGCCAGCAGCTTAGTTGCGGACAGGGAGTTCTTC	CASSLVADREFF
TRBD1	NA	TRBV19	TRBJ2-5	TGTGCCAGTAGTGGGTCGGGACAGATAAGCGAGACCCAGTACTTC	CASSGSGQISETQYF
NA	NA	TRBV7-2	TRBJ2-1	TGTGCCAGCAGCTTAGGTAGTAGCTCCTACAATGAGCAGTTCTTC	CASSLGSSSYNEQFF
NA	NA	TRBV2	TRBJ2-5	TGTGCCAGCAGTGATGCCAGTGCGGGACAGACCCAGTACTTC	CASSDASAGQTQYF
TRBD2	NA	TRBV15	TRBJ2-3	TGTGCCACCAGCAGATACAGCGGGGGCACAGATACGCAGTATTTT	CATSRYSGGTDTQYF